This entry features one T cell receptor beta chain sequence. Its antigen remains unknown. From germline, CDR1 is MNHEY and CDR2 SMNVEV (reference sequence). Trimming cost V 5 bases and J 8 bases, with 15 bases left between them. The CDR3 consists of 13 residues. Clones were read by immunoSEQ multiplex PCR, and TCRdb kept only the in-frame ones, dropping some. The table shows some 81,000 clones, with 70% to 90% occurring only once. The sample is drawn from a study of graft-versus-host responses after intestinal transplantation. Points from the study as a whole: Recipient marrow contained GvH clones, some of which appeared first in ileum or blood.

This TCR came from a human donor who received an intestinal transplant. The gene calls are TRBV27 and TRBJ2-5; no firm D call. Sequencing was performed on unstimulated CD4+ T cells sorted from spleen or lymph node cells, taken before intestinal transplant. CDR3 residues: CASSPLLPRTQYF. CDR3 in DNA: TGTGCCAGCAGTCCTCTACTTCCCCGAACCCAGTACTTC.